The 9 T cell receptor beta chains below come from one sample, sequenced in a study of CD8 T cells in Susac syndrome. The authors reverse transcribed 0.5 to 1 ug RNA with random hexamers. TCRdb independently ran MiXCR on the immunoSEQ multiplex PCR reads; one entry per CDR3 protein. The sample lists around 300,000 distinct CDR3 sequences, approximately 90% occurring once. Source material: CD8+ T cells from PBMCs. These receptors all come from a human donor with multiple sclerosis.

The chain combines TRBV24-1 with TRBJ2-2; the D gene could be TRBD1 or TRBD2 (5 bases each). V was trimmed by 9 bases and J by 3 bases, leaving 10 bases between them. The length of the CDR3 is 13 residues. Germline-derived CDR1 and CDR2 are KGHDR and SFDVKD. As DNA, the CDR3 is TGTGCCACCGAGGGGCTATACACCGGGGAGCTGTTTTTT. Its translation: CATEGLYTGELFF.

This chain connects TRBV4-2 to TRBJ2-3; 11 bases fit TRBD2. This CDR3 has 17 amino acids. J was trimmed by 2 bases and V by 6 bases; bases with no gene match: 10. Germline CDR1 and CDR2: LGHNA and YNFKEQ. CDR3 sequence (DNA): TGTGCCAGCAGTCTCGAGGGGGGACTAGCGGACACAGATACGCAGTATTTT. It is translated as CASSLEGGLADTDTQYF.

The genes are TRBV10-2 and TRBJ2-7; TRBD2 aligns across 11 bases. The V and J ends lost 7 bases and 4 bases, in that order; junction bases with no gene match: 6. The CDR3 is 14 residues long. Looked up from germline, CDR1 is WSHSY and CDR2 is SAAADI. The CDR3 DNA reads TGCGCCAGCAATCCTAGCGGGAGGTTTTACGAGCAGTACTTC. Translating it yields CASNPSGRFYEQYF.

The chain employs TRBV7-9 and TRBJ2-2, with 8 bases identical to TRBD2. V was clipped by 5 bases and J by 6 bases; unmatched bases: 11. Germline CDR1 and CDR2: SEHNR and FQNEAQ (reference sequence). The CDR3 has 16 residues. The CDR3 protein is CASSPQSGSGAGELFF. In nucleotides, the CDR3 is TGTGCCAGCAGCCCGCAAAGCGGGAGTGGAGCCGGGGAGCTGTTTTTT.

This sequence joins TRBV7-6 and TRBJ1-3, with D hard to call. This CDR3 spans 14 amino acids. Per the germline V gene, CDR1 is SGHVS and CDR2 is FNYEAQ. Deletions cut 6 bases from V and 0 bases from J, with 9 bases between. This chain's CDR3 is CASRPRGSGNTIYF. CDR3 bases: TGTGCCAGCAGACCCAGAGGCTCTGGAAACACCATATATTTT.

The chain is built from TRBV27 and TRBJ2-7; D uncertain. The germline V gene has CDR1 MNHEY and CDR2 SMNVEV (reference sequence). V was cut by 6 bases and J by 2 bases, with 20 bases left in between. The CDR3 is made up of 16 amino acids. CDR3 sequence: CASSPSRAVLTYEQYF. CDR3 sequence (DNA): TGTGCCAGCAGCCCTTCCCGGGCAGTCCTGACCTACGAGCAGTACTTC.

The chain has TRBV20-1 and TRBJ2-7, with 7 bases lining up with TRBD2. Germline V gene sequence: CDR1 DFQATT, CDR2 SNEGSKA (reference sequence). The CDR3 is 14 amino acids. V was clipped by 1 base and J by 3 bases; unmatched bases: 6. This chain's CDR3 is CSARGGEGYYEQYF. CDR3 DNA: TGCAGTGCTAGAGGGGGGGAGGGATACTACGAGCAGTACTTC.

V is TRBV10-3 and J is TRBJ1-3; D unresolved. The germline CDR1 and CDR2 sequences are ENHRY and SYGVKD. This CDR3 contains 14 residues. The CDR3 DNA sequence: TGTGCATCGTTTTTGGGAGGGTCTGGAAACACCATATATTTT. Translated: CASFLGGSGNTIYF.

The rearrangement joins TRBV15 to TRBJ2-7; 10 bases fit TRBD2. The ends lost 1 base at V and 2 bases at J; junction bases unmatched: 2. Per germline, CDR1 LNHNV and CDR2 YYDKDF (reference sequence). The CDR3 extends over 15 amino acids. CDR3 sequence (DNA): TGTGCCACCAGCAGAGCTAGCGGGAGCCCCTACGAGCAGTACTTC. Residues: CATSRASGSPYEQYF.